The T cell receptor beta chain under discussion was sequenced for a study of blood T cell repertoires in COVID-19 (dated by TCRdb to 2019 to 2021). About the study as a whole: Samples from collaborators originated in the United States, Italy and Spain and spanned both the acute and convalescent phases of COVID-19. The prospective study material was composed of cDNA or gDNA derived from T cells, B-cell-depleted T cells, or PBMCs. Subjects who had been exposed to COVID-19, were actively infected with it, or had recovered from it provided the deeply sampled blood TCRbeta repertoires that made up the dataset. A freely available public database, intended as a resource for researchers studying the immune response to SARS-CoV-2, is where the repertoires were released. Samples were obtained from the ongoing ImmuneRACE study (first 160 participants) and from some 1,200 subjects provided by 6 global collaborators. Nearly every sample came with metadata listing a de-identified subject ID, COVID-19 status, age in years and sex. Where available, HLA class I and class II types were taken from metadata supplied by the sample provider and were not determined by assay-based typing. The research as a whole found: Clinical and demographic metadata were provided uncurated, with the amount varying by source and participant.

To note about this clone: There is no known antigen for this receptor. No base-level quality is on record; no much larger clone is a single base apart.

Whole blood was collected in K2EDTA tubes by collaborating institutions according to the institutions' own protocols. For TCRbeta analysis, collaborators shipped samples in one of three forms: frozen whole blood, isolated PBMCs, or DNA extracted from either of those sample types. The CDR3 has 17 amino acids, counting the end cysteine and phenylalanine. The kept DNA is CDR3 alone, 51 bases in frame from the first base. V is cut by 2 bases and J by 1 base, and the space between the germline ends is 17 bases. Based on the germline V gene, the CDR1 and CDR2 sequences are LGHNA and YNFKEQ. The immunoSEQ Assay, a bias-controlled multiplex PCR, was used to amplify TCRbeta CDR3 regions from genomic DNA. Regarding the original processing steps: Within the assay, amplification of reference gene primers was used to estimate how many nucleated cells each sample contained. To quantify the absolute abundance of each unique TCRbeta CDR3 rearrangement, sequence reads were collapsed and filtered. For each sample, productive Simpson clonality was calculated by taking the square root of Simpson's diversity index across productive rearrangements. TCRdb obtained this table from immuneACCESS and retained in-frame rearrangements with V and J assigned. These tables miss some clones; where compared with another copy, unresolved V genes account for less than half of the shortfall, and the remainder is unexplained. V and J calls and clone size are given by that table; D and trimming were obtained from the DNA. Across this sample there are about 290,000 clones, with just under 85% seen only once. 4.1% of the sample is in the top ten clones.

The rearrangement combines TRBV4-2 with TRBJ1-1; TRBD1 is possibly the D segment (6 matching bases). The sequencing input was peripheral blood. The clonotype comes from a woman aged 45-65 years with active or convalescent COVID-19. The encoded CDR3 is CASSQTDRRSPNTEAFF. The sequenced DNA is TGTGCCAGCAGCCAAACCGACAGGAGGTCGCCGAACACTGAAGCTTTCTTT.